This TCR beta chain originates from a study of cytomegalovirus exposure and HLA in healthy donors. Study-level points and caveats: No immune exposure information besides CMV serostatus was available. Later analysis identified 15,000 to 20,000 TCR beta sequences associated with HLA alleles, using a false discovery rate threshold of 0.05. TCR beta V- and J-gene trimming, according to a later analysis, was linked to a missense DCLRE1C variant.

Use of 60 Vbeta and 13 Jbeta primers characterized the PCR. Libraries were prepared by immunoSEQ multiplex PCR; TCRdb keeps only in-frame clonotypes and omits some of them. The sample shows about 140,000 clones, 60% to 80% of them seen only once. This clone showed up just a few times. Its antigen is as yet unknown. The TCR was taken from a woman aged 25 to 39 in good health and CMV-seronegative. Sequencing input: PBMCs.

CDR3 nucleotide sequence: TGTGCCAGCAGCCAAGATCAACCGGGACTAGCGGGGTCCGTAGGTGAGCAGTACTTC. It specifies CASSQDQPGLAGSVGEQYF. The rearrangement links TRBV4-2 to TRBJ2-7; 13 nucleotides agree with TRBD2. CDR3 length: 19 amino acids. The V gene end was trimmed by 0 bases and the J gene end by 7 bases; junction bases not matched to a gene: 15. CDR1 and CDR2 from the germline V gene are LGHNA and YNFKEQ.